The T cell receptor beta chain described here comes from a study of blood T cells in healthy people across ages. A J-beta primer mix and a sample-barcoded 5' primer were used in a second PCR of roughly 6 to 12 cycles. TCRdb called the 5' RACE reads again in MiXCR, with one record for every CDR3 protein. The data hold 600,000 to 800,000 distinct CDR3 sequences, with roughly half observed a single time. There are many counts of this clonotype. Germline loops: CDR1 ENHRY, CDR2 SYGVKD. This CDR3 spans 20 amino acids. The ends lost 3 bases at V and 5 bases at J; junction bases unmatched: 20. At least 5.5 micrograms of total RNA were extracted per sample.

The specimen sequenced was blood. The V gene is TRBV10-3, the J gene TRBJ2-1, with 9 nucleotides matching TRBD2. This TCR was sampled from a woman of 80 years or more in good health. CDR3 sequence reads: CAISDPTGLLAGGPHNEQFF. Written as DNA, the CDR3 is TGTGCCATCAGTGACCCCACGGGCCTGCTGGCGGGGGGGCCTCACAATGAGCAGTTCTTC.